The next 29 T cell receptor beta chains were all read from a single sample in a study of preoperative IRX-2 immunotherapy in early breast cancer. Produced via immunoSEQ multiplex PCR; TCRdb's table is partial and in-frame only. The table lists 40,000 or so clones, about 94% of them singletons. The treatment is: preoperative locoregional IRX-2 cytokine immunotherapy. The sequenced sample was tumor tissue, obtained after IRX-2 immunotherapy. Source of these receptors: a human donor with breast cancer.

In DNA form, the CDR3 reads TGTGCCAGCAGTTTACGGAAGTTGGTCCCCGCGAACACCGGGGAGCTGTTTTTT. Encoded protein: CASSLRKLVPANTGELFF. This chain links TRBV28 with TRBJ2-2; D gene uncertain. V lost 2 bases to trimming and J lost 0 bases, with 16 bases between them. The germline V gene has CDR1 MDHEN and CDR2 SYDVKM. The CDR3 is 18 amino acids.

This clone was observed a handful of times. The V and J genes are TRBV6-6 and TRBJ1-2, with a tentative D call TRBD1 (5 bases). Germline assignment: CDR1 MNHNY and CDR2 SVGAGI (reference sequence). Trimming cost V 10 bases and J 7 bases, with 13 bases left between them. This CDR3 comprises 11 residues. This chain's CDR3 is CATQGPSGYTF. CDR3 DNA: TGTGCCACCCAGGGTCCCTCTGGCTACACCTTC.

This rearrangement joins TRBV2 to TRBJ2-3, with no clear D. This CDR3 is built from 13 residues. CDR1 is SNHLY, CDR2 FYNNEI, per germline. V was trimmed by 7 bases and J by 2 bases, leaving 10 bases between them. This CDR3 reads CASNGVFTDTQYF. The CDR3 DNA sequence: TGTGCCAGCAATGGTGTCTTCACAGATACGCAGTATTTT.

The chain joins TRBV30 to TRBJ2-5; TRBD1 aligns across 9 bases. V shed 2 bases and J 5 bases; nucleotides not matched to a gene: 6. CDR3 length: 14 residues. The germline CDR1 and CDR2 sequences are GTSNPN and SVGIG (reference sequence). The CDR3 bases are TGTGCCTGGAGTACTACAGGGGGCGGCGAGACCCAGTACTTC. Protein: CAWSTTGGGETQYF.

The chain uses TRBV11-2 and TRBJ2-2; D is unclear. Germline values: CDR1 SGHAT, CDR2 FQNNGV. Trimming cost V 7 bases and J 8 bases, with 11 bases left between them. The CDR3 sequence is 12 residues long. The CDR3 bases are TGTGCCAGCACCACCGGATTTGGGGAGCTGTTTTTT. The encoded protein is CASTTGFGELFF.

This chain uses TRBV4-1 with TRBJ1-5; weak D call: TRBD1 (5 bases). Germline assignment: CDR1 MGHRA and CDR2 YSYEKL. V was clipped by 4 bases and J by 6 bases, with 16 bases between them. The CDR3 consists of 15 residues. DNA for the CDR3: TGCGCCAGCAGCCTCTACGGGGCCCGGGGTCAGCCCCAGCATTTT. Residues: CASSLYGARGQPQHF.

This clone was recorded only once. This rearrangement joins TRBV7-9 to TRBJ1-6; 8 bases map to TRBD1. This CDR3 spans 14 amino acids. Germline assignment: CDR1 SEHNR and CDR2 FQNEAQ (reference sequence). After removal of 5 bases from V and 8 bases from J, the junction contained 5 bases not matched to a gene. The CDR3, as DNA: TGTGCCAGCAGCATGACAGGGGTGGATTCACCCCTCCACTTT. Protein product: CASSMTGVDSPLHF.

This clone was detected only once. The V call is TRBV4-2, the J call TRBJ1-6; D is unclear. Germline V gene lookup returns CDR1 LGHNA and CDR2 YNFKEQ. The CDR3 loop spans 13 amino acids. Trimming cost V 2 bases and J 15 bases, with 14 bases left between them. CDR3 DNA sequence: TGTGCCAGCAGCCAAAAAAGGGAGAGAGGCCTCCACTTT. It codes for CASSQKRERGLHF.

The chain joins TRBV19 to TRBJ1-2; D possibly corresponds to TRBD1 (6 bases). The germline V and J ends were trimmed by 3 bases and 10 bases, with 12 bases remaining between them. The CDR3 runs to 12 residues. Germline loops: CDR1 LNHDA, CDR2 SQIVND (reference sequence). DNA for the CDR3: TGTGCCAGTAGTATGAGAGGGGGAGACTACACCTTC. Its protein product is CASSMRGGDYTF.

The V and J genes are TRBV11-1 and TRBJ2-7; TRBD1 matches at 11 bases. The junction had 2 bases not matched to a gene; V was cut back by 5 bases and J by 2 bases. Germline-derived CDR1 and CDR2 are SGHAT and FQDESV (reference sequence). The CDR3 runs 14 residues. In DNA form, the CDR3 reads TGTGCCAGCAGCCGGGACAGGGGGACCTACGAGCAGTACTTC. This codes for CASSRDRGTYEQYF.

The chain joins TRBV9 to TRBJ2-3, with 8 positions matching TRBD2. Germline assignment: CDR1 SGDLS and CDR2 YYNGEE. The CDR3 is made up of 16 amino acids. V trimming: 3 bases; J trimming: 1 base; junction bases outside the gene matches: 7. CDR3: CASSAGGAIGTDTQYF. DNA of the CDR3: TGTGCCAGCAGCGCCGGGGGGGCGATCGGCACAGATACGCAGTATTTT. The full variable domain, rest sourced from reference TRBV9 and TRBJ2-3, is DSGVTQTPKHLITATGQRVTLRCSPRSGDLSVYWYQQSLDQGLQFLIQYYNGEERAKGNILERFSAQQFPDLHSELNLSSLELGDSALYFCASSAGGAIGTDTQYFGPGTRLTVL.

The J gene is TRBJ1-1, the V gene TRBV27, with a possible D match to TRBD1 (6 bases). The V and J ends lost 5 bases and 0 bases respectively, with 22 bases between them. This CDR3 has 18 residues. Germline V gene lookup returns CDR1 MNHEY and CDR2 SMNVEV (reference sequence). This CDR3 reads CASSPPPGQPYMNTEAFF. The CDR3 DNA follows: TGTGCCAGCAGTCCCCCCCCCGGACAGCCTTACATGAACACTGAAGCTTTCTTT.

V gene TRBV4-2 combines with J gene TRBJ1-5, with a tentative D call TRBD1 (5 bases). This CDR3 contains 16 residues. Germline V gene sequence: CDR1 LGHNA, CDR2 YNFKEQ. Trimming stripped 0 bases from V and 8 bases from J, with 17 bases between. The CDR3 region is CASSQDRPQGSEPQHF. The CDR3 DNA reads TGTGCCAGCAGCCAAGATCGGCCGCAGGGTAGTGAGCCCCAGCATTTT.

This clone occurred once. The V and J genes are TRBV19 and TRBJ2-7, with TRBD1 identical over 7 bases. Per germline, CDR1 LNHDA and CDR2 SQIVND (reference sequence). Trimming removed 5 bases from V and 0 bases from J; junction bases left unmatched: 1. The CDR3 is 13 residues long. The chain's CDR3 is CASSRDSSYEQYF. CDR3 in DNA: TGTGCCAGTAGTCGGGACAGCTCCTACGAGCAGTACTTC.

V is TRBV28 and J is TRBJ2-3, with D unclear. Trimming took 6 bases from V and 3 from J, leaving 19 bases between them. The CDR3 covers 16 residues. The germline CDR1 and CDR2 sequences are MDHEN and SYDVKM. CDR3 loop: CASRHHRLPRTDTQYF. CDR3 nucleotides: TGTGCCAGCAGACACCATCGGCTCCCCAGAACAGATACGCAGTATTTT.

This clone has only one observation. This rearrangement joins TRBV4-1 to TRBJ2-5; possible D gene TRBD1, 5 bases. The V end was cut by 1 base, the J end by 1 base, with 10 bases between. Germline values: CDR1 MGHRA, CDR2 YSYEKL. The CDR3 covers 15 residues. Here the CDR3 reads CASSQVTRGQETQYF. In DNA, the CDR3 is TGCGCCAGCAGCCAAGTAACAAGGGGCCAAGAGACCCAGTACTTC.

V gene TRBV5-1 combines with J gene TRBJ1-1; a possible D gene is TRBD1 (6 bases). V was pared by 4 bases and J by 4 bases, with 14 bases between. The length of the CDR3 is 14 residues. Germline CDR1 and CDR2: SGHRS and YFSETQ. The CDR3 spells CASSPQGGGTEAFF. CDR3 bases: TGCGCCAGCAGCCCACAGGGAGGGGGCACTGAAGCTTTCTTT.

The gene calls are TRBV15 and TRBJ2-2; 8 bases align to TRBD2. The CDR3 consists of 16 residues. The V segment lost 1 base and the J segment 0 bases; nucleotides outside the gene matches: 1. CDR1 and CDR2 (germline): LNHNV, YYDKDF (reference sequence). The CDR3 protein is CATSRGLASNTGELFF. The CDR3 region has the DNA TGTGCCACCAGCAGAGGACTAGCGTCGAACACCGGGGAGCTGTTTTTT.

Here the CDR3 reads CASSLAGLGTEAFF. CDR3 DNA: TGTGCCAGCAGCTTAGCAGGGCTAGGCACTGAAGCTTTCTTT. The V and J genes are TRBV11-2 and TRBJ1-1; D may be TRBD1 (5 bases). This CDR3 has 14 residues. Trimming cost V 1 base and J 4 bases, with 10 bases left between them. CDR1 SGHAT and CDR2 FQNNGV come from the germline V gene.

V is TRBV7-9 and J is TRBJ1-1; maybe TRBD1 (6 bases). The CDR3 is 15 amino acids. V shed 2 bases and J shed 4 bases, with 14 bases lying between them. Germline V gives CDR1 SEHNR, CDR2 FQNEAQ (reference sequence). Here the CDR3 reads CASSLFAGVLTEAFF. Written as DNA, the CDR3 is TGTGCCAGCAGCTTATTCGCAGGGGTGCTCACTGAAGCTTTCTTT.

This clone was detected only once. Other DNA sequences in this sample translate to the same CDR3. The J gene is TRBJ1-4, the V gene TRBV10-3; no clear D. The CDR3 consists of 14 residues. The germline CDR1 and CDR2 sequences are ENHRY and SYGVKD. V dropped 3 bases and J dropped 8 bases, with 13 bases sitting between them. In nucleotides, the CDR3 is TGTGCCATCAGTGAAGGCCGCTCAGGAGAAAAACTGTTTTTT. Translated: CAISEGRSGEKLFF.

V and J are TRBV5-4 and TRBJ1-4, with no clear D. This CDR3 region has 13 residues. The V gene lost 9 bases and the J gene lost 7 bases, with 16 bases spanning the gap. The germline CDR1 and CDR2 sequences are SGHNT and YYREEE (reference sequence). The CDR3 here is CATNRELGEKLFF. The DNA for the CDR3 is TGTGCCACCAACAGAGAATTGGGTGAAAAACTGTTTTTT.

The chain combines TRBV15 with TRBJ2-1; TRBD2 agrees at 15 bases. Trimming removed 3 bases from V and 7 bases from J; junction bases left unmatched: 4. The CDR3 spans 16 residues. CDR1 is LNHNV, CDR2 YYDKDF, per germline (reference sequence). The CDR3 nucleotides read TGTGCCACCAGCAGGGGACTAGCGGGGGGTAGGAATGAGCAGTTCTTC. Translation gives CATSRGLAGGRNEQFF.

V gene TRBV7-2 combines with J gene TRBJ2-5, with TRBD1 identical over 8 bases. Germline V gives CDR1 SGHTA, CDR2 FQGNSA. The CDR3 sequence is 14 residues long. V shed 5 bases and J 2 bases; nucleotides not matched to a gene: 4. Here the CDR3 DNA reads TGTGCCAGCAGCCGTAACAGGGGGCAAGAGACCCAGTACTTC. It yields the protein CASSRNRGQETQYF.

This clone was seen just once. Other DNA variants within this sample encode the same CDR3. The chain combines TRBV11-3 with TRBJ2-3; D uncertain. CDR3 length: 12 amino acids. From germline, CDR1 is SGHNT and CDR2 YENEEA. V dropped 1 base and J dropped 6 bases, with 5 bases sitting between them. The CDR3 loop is CASSLVPDTQYF. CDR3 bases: TGTGCCAGCAGCTTAGTTCCCGATACGCAGTATTTT.

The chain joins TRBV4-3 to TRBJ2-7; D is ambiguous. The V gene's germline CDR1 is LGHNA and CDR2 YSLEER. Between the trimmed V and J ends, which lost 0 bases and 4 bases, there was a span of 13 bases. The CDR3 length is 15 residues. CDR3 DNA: TGCGCCAGCAGCCAAGATGCCTCAACCCCATACGAGCAGTACTTC. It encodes CASSQDASTPYEQYF.

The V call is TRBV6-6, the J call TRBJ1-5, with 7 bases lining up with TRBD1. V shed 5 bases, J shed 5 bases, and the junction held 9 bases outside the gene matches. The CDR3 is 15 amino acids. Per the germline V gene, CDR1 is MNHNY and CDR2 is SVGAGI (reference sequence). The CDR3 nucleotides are TGTGCCAGCAGTAAGCGACAGGGCAACTATCAGCCCCAGCATTTT. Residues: CASSKRQGNYQPQHF.

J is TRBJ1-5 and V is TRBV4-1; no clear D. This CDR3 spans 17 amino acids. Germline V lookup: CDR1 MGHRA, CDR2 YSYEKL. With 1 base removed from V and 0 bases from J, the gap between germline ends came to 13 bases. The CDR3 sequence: CASSQGAKGRSNQPQHF. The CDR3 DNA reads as TGCGCCAGCAGCCAAGGGGCTAAAGGCCGTAGCAATCAGCCCCAGCATTTT.

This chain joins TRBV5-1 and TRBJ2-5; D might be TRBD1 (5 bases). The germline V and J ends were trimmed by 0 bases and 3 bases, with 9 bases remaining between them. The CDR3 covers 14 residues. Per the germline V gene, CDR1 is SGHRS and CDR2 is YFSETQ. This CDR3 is CASSLDYRKETQYF. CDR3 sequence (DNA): TGCGCCAGCAGCTTGGACTACAGGAAAGAGACCCAGTACTTC.